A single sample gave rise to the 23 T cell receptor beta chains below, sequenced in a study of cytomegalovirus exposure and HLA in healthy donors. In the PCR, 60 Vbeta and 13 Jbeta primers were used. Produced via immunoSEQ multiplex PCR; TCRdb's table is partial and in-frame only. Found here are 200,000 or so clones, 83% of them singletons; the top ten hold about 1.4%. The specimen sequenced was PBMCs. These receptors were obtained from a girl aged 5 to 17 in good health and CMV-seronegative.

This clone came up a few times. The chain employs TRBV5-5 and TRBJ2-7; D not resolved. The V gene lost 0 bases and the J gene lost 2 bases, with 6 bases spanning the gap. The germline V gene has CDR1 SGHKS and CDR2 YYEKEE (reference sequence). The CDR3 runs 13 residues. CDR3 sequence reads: CASSLEPAYEQYF. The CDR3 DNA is TGTGCCAGCAGCTTGGAGCCCGCCTACGAGCAGTACTTC.

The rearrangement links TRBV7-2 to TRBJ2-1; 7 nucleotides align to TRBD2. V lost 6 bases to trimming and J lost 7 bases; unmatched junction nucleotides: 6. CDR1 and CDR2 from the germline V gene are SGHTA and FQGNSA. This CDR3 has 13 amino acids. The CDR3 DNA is TGTGCCAGCAGTCCTAGCGGCGGTAATGAGCAGTTCTTC. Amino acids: CASSPSGGNEQFF.

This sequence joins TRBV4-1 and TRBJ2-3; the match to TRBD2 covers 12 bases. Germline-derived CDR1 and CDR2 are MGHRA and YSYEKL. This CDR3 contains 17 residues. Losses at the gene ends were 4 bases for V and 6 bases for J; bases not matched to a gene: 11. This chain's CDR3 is CASSLQRRLAGGDTQYF. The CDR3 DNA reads TGCGCCAGCAGCCTCCAACGGAGGCTAGCGGGGGGGGATACGCAGTATTTT.

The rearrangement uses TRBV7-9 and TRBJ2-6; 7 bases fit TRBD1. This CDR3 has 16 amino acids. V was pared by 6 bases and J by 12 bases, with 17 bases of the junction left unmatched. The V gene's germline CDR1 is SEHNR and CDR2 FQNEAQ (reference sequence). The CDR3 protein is CASSSTGTLWVSVLTF. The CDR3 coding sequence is TGTGCCAGCAGTTCGACAGGGACCCTCTGGGTGAGCGTCCTGACTTTC.

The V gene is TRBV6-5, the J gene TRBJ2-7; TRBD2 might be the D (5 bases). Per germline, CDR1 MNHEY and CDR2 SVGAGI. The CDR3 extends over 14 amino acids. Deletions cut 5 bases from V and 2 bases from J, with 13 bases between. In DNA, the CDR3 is TGTGCCAGCAGTCGGCCAGGACTCCCCTACGAGCAGTACTTC. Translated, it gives CASSRPGLPYEQYF.

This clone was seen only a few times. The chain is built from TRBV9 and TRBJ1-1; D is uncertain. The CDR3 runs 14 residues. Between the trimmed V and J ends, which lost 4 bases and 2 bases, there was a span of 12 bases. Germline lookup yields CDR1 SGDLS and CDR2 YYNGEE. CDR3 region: CASSSQRGNTEAFF. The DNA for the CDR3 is TGTGCCAGCAGCTCCCAGCGGGGAAACACTGAAGCTTTCTTT.

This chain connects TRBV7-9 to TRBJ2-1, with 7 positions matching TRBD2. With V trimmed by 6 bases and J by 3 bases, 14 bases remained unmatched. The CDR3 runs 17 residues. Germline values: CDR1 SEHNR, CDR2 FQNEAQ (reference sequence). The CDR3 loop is CASSYETSPPFYNEQFF. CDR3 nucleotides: TGTGCCAGCAGTTATGAGACTAGCCCTCCCTTCTACAATGAGCAGTTCTTC.

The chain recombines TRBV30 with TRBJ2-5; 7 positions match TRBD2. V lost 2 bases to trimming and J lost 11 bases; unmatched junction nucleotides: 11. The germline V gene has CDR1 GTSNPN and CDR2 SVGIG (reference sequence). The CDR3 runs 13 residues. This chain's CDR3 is CAWSSPAGFEQYF. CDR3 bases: TGTGCCTGGAGTAGCCCAGCGGGATTTGAGCAGTACTTC.

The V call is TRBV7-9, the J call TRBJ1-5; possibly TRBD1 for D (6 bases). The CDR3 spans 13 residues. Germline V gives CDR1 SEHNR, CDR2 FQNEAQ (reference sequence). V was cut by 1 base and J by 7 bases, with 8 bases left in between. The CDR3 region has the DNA TGTGCCAGCAGCTTAGAGGGGGGGCAGCCCCAGCATTTT. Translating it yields CASSLEGGQPQHF.

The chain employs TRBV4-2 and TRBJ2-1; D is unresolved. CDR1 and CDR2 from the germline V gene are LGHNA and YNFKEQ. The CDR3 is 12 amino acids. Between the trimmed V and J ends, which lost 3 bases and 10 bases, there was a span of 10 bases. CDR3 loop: CASSHISPEQFF. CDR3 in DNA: TGTGCCAGCAGCCATATATCCCCCGAGCAGTTCTTC.

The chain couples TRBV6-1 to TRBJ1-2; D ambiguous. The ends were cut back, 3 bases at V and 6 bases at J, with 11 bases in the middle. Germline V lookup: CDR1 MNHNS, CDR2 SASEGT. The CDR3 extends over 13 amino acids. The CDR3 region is CASSERVGDGYTF. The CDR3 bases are TGTGCCAGCAGTGAGAGGGTCGGGGATGGCTACACCTTC.

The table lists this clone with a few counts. The CDR3 DNA reads as TGTGCCAGCAGCTTGGGCCAGGGGGCGGGTGAAGCTTTCTTT. Protein sequence: CASSLGQGAGEAFF. This sequence joins TRBV5-6 and TRBJ1-1; TRBD1 matches at 8 bases. This CDR3 has 14 residues. In germline, CDR1 is SGHDT, CDR2 YYEEEE. After removal of 0 bases from V and 7 bases from J, the junction contained 5 bases not matched to a gene.

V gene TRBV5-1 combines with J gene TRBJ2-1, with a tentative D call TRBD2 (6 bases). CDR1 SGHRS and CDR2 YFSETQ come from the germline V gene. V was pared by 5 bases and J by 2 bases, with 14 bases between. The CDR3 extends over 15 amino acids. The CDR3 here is CASSVSSGAYNEQFF. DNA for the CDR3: TGCGCCAGCAGTGTTTCTTCGGGAGCCTACAATGAGCAGTTCTTC.

In DNA, the CDR3 is TGTGCCAGCAGGGGCCAGGGGGCTGTCTATGGCTACACCTTC. This translates into CASRGQGAVYGYTF. The chain employs TRBV27 and TRBJ1-2; 8 positions agree with TRBD1. The ends lost 6 bases at V and 4 bases at J; junction bases unmatched: 7. Germline CDR1 MNHEY, CDR2 SMNVEV (reference sequence). The CDR3 consists of 14 residues.

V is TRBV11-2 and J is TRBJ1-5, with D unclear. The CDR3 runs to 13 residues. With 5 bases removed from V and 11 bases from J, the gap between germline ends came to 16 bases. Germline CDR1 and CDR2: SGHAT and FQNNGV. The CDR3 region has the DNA TGTGCCAGCAGCCCCCGGACCGGGAGGACCCAGCATTTT. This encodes CASSPRTGRTQHF.

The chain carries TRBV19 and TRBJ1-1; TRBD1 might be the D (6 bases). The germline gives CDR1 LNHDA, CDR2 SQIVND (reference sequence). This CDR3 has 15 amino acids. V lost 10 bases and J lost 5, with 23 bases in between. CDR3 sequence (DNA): TGTGCCACAAAACGGGGGGCTGTCATTAGGACTGAAGCTTTCTTT. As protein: CATKRGAVIRTEAFF.

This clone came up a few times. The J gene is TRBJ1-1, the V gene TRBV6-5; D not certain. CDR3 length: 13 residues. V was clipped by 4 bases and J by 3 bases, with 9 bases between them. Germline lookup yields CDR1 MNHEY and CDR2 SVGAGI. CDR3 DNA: TGTGCCAGCAGTTCAAAGTGGCACACTGAAGCTTTCTTT. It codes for CASSSKWHTEAFF.

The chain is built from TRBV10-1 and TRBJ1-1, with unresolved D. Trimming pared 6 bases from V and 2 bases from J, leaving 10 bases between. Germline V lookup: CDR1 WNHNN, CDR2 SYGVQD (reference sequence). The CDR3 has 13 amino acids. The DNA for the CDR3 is TGCGCCAGCAGGCTAGCTACAAACACTGAAGCTTTCTTT. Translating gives CASRLATNTEAFF.

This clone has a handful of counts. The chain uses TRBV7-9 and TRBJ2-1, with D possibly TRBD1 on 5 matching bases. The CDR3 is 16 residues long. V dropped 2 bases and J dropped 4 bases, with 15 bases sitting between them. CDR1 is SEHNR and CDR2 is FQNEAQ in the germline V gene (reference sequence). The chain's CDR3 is CASSLSGAWPYNEQFF. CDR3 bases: TGTGCCAGCAGCTTAAGTGGGGCATGGCCTTACAATGAGCAGTTCTTC.

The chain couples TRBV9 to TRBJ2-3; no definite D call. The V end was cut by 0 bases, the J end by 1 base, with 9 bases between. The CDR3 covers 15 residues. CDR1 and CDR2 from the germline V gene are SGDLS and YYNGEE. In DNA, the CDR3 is TGTGCCAGCAGCGTAGTGGCTGCCCGCACAGATACGCAGTATTTT. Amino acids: CASSVVAARTDTQYF.

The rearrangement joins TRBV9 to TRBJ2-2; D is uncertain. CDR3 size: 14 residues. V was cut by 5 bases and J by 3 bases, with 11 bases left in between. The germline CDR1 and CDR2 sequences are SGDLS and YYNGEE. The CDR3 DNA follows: TGTGCCAGCAGTTGGTCGTCGGACACCGGGGAGCTGTTTTTT. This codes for CASSWSSDTGELFF. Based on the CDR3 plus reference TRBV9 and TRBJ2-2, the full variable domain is DSGVTQTPKHLITATGQRVTLRCSPRSGDLSVYWYQQSLDQGLQFLIQYYNGEERAKGNILERFSAQQFPDLHSELNLSSLELGDSALYFCASSWSSDTGELFFGEGSRLTVL.

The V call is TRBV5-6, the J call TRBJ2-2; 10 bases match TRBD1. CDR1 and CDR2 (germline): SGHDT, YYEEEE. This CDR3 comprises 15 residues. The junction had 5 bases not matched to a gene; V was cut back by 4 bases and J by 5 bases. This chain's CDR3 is CASSHRTGGTGELFF. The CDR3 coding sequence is TGTGCCAGCAGCCACCGGACAGGGGGAACCGGGGAGCTGTTTTTT. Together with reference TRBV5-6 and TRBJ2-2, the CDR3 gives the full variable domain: DAGVTQSPTHLIKTRGQQVTLRCSPKSGHDTVSWYQQALGQGPQFIFQYYEEEERQRGNFPDRFSGHQFPNYSSELNVNALLLGDSALYLCASSHRTGGTGELFFGEGSRLTVL.

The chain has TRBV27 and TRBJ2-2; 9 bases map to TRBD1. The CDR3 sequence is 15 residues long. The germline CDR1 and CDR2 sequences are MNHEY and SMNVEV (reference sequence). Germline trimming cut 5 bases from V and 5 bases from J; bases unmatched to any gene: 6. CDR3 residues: CASSVQGARTGELFF. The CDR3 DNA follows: TGTGCCAGCAGTGTACAGGGGGCTCGTACCGGGGAGCTGTTTTTT.